The 13 T cell receptor beta chains reported below all come from one sample, sequenced in a study of T cells after yellow fever vaccination. TCRdb passed the 5' RACE reads through MiXCR, listing each CDR3 protein once. The data hold about 210,000 distinct CDR3 sequences, with more than 6.5% observed a single time. The starting material was CD4+ T cells sorted from PBMCs, obtained on the day of the yellow fever booster vaccination. These receptors were obtained from a young man who received the YFV17D yellow fever vaccine.

The sample holds a few counts of this clonotype. The chain recombines TRBV10-2 with TRBJ2-1; 9 bases fit TRBD1. Germline loops: CDR1 WSHSY, CDR2 SAAADI. V shed 6 bases, J shed 6 bases, and the junction held 15 bases outside the gene matches. CDR3 size: 17 residues. The CDR3 loop is CASSNLRWGQGGNEQFF. CDR3 bases: TGCGCCAGCAGCAACCTCCGTTGGGGACAGGGCGGCAATGAGCAGTTCTTC.

In its sample, this clonotype was seen a few times. The V gene is TRBV7-9, the J gene TRBJ2-1; TRBD2 might be the D (6 bases). CDR3 length: 15 amino acids. The V end lost 3 bases, the J end lost 3 bases, and 12 bases lay between the germline ends. Germline CDR1 reads SEHNR; CDR2 reads FQNEAQ (reference sequence). CDR3 protein: CASSFGGAYYNEQFF. The CDR3 nucleotides read TGTGCCAGCAGCTTCGGAGGGGCATACTACAATGAGCAGTTCTTC. The full variable domain, its missing parts supplied by reference TRBV7-9 and TRBJ2-1, is DTGVSQNPRHKITKRGQNVTFRCDPISEHNRLYWYRQTLGQGPEFLTYFQNEAQLEKSRLLSDRFSAERPKGSFSTLEIQRTEQGDSAMYLCASSFGGAYYNEQFFGPGTRLTVL.

This clonotype was counted only a few times. This chain connects TRBV29-1 to TRBJ2-1, with 11 bases matching TRBD2. Germline assignment: CDR1 SQVTM and CDR2 ANQGSEA. The trim removed 5 bases at V and 8 bases at J, leaving 2 bases unmatched. This CDR3 has 12 amino acids. This chain's CDR3 is CSVLAGGHEQFF. CDR3 DNA sequence: TGCAGCGTTCTAGCGGGAGGTCATGAGCAGTTCTTC.

This clonotype was observed a few times. The genes are TRBV28 and TRBJ1-1; the D is unclear. Germline V gene lookup returns CDR1 MDHEN and CDR2 SYDVKM. The CDR3 length is 12 residues. The germline V and J ends were trimmed by 7 bases and 6 bases, with 12 bases remaining between them. The DNA of the CDR3 is TGTGCCAGCACCGCACCCAAGGCTGAAGCTTTCTTT. The encoded protein is CASTAPKAEAFF.

This clonotype occurred a few times. The chain combines TRBV5-1 with TRBJ2-7; D may match TRBD1 or TRBD2 (5 bases each). Trimming cost V 4 bases and J 3 bases, with 11 bases left between them. The CDR3 totals 13 residues. The germline gives CDR1 SGHRS, CDR2 YFSETQ. The CDR3 DNA sequence: TGCGCCAGCAGCGTGGGGACGCTCTACGAGCAGTACTTC. It codes for CASSVGTLYEQYF.

This clonotype occurred many times. This rearrangement joins TRBV7-6 to TRBJ2-5; tentative D call: TRBD1 (6 bases). The V end lost 4 bases, the J end lost 2 bases, and 11 bases lay between the germline ends. Germline V gene lookup returns CDR1 SGHVS and CDR2 FNYEAQ. This CDR3 has 14 residues. As DNA, the CDR3 is TGTGCCAGCAGCTCGGGACATAAACAAGAGACCCAGTACTTC. Protein product: CASSSGHKQETQYF.

A note on this clonotype: The junction departs from germline at one end; a sequencing error may be responsible. The V call is TRBV19, the J call TRBJ2-1; 12 bases are shared with TRBD2. The germline V gene encodes CDR1 LNHDA and CDR2 SQIVND (reference sequence). The CDR3 contains 16 residues. The CDR3 sequence: CASSIDASGRANQQFF. The CDR3 nucleotides are TGTGCCAGTAGTATAGACGCTAGCGGGAGGGCCAATCAGCAGTTCTTC. Full variable domain (remainder filled in from reference TRBV19 and TRBJ2-1): DGGITQSPKYLFRKEGQNVTLSCEQNLNHDAMYWYRQDPGQGLRLIYYSQIVNDFQKGDIAEGYSVSREKKESFPLTVTSAQKNPTAFYLCASSIDASGRANQQFFGPGTRLTVL.

This clonotype was seen repeatedly, ten times or more. This chain joins TRBV7-2 and TRBJ2-3, with unresolved D. V lost 1 base, J lost 4 bases, and 6 bases lay in between. CDR3 length equals 13 residues. Per the germline V gene, CDR1 is SGHTA and CDR2 is FQGNSA. The CDR3 DNA reads as TGTGCCAGCAGCTTAGGGTTTGCAGATACGCAGTATTTT. Protein: CASSLGFADTQYF.

About this clonotype itself: One end of the junction does not line up with germline, which may come from a read error. V gene TRBV12-3 or TRBV12-4 combines with J gene TRBJ2-1; 9 nucleotides line up with TRBD1. The CDR3 is 13 amino acids. CDR3: CGTRDRDYNEQFF. The CDR3 DNA follows: TGCGGTACGAGGGACAGGGACTACAATGAGCAGTTCTTC.

In its sample, this clonotype was seen a few times. The J gene is TRBJ2-5, the V gene TRBV6-1; 8 bases are shared with TRBD2. The germline V gene has CDR1 MNHNS and CDR2 SASEGT. The CDR3 totals 14 residues. V lost 8 bases to trimming and J lost 5 bases; unmatched junction nucleotides: 10. CDR3 nucleotide sequence: TGTGCCAGCTCTGCGGGAGGCGGGGGGGAGACCCAGTACTTC. It encodes CASSAGGGGETQYF.

Only a few counts were recorded for this clonotype. The V and J genes are TRBV7-8 and TRBJ2-7, with D unresolved. Per germline, CDR1 SGHVS and CDR2 FQNEAQ. This CDR3 comprises 11 residues. V lost 3 bases and J 6 bases, leaving 6 bases between the germline ends. CDR3 protein: CASSFRSEQYF. The CDR3 coding sequence is TGTGCCAGCAGCTTCCGATCCGAGCAGTACTTC.

Concerning this clonotype itself: Since a much larger clone is just one base distant, this may be a read error. This sequence joins TRBV6-2 or TRBV6-3 and TRBJ2-1; D is perhaps TRBD2 (6 bases). Germline CDR1 reads MNHEY; CDR2 reads SVGEGT. This CDR3 is built from 11 residues. Trimming stripped 11 bases from V and 13 bases from J, with 18 bases between. The CDR3 DNA follows: TGTGCCGAGGGGACTCGCGGGCCTCAGTTCTTC. As protein: CAEGTRGPQFF.

This clonotype was picked up many times. The chain is built from TRBV7-2 and TRBJ2-3; no firm D call. The CDR3 spans 15 residues. V was trimmed by 8 bases and J by 2 bases, leaving 17 bases between them. The germline V gene has CDR1 SGHTA and CDR2 FQGNSA. This CDR3 reads CASGPHPRATDTQYF. For the CDR3, the DNA is TGTGCCAGCGGACCCCACCCAAGGGCCACAGATACGCAGTATTTT.